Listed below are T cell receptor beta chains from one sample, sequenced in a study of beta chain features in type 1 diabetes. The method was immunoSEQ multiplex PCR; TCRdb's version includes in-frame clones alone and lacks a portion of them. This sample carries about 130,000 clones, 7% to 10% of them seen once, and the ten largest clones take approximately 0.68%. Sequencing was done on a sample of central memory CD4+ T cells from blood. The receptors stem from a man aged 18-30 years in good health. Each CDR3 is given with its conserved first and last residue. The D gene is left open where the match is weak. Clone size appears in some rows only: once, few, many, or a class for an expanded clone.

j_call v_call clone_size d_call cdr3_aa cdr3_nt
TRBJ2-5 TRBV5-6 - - CASTVSGARRTQYF TGTGCCAGCACCGTGAGTGGTGCAAGGAGGACCCAGTACTTC
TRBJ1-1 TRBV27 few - CASSRHRQGRDTEAFF TGTGCCAGCAGCAGACATCGTCAGGGTAGAGACACTGAAGCTTTCTTT
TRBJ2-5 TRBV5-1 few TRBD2 CASSLEAGGHETQYF TGCGCCAGCAGCTTGGAGGCGGGGGGGCACGAGACCCAGTACTTC
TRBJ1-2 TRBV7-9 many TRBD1 CASSTPSAGTGGSNYGYTF TGTGCCAGCAGCACCCCATCAGCCGGGACAGGGGGCTCTAACTATGGCTACACCTTC
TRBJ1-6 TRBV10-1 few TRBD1 CASSSGGNNSPLHF TGCGCCAGCAGTTCAGGGGGAAATAATTCACCCCTCCACTTT
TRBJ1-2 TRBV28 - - CASTTPGVGDYGYTF TGTGCCAGCACCACCCCCGGGGTAGGCGACTATGGCTACACCTTC
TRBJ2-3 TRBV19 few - CASSIQGTGTDTQYF TGTGCCAGTAGTATACAGGGCACGGGCACAGATACGCAGTATTTT
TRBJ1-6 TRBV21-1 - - CASSPRARQNSPLHF TGTGCCAGCAGCCCCCGGGCCCGACAGAATTCACCCCTCCACTTT
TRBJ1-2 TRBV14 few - CASSQDAGYSYGYTF TGTGCCAGCAGCCAAGATGCCGGGTACTCCTATGGCTACACCTTC
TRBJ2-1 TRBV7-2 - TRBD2 CASSSAPGTSGAYNEQFF TGTGCCAGCAGCTCCGCTCCCGGGACTAGCGGGGCCTACAATGAGCAGTTCTTC
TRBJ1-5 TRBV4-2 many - CASSQSGGNQPQHF TGTGCCAGCAGCCAATCAGGGGGCAATCAGCCCCAGCATTTT
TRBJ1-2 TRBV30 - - CAWSEKGMGTF TGTGCCTGGAGTGAGAAGGGGATGGGGACCTTC
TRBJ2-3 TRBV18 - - CASSPSDTQYF TGTGCCAGCTCACCCTCAGATACGCAGTATTTT
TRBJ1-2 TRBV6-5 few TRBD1 CASSITGTVYGYTF TGTGCCAGCAGTATAACCGGGACAGTTTATGGCTACACCTTC
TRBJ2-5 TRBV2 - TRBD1 CASSDRGTVSETQYF TGTGCCAGCAGTGACAGGGGGACAGTTTCGGAGACCCAGTACTTC
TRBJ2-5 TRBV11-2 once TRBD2 CASSPSAGVRETQYF TGTGCCAGCAGCCCATCAGCGGGGGTTCGGGAGACCCAGTACTTC
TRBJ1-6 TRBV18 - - CASSERTDQPLHF TGTGCCAGCTCAGAACGGACAGATCAACCCCTCCACTTT
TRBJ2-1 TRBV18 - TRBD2 CASSPGGGIYNEQFF TGTGCCAGCTCACCAGGGGGGGGGATTTACAATGAGCAGTTCTTC
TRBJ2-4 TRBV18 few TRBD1 CASSPQLTGRGAKNIQYF TGTGCCAGCTCACCACAACTGACAGGGCGAGGGGCCAAAAACATTCAGTACTTC
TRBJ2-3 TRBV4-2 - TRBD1 CASSHTSGGSTDTQYF TGTGCCAGCAGCCATACCTCAGGGGGAAGCACAGATACGCAGTATTTT
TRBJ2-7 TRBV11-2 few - CASSLSQDYVQYF TGTGCCAGCAGCTTATCTCAGGATTATGTGCAGTACTTC
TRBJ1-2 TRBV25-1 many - CASSDQGTYGYTF TGTGCCAGCAGTGACCAGGGGACCTATGGCTACACCTTC
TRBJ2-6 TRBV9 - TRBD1 CASNDDRGSSGANVLTF TGTGCCAGCAACGATGACAGGGGGAGCTCTGGGGCCAACGTCCTGACTTTC
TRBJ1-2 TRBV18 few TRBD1 CASSPAGGGYGYTF TGTGCCAGCTCACCCGCAGGGGGCGGCTATGGCTACACCTTC
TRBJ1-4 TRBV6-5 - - CASSSDLNEKLFF TGTGCCAGCAGTTCGGACTTAAATGAAAAACTGTTTTTT
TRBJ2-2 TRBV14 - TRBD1 CASSQYRQGSHTGELFF TGTGCCAGCAGCCAATACCGACAGGGAAGTCACACCGGGGAGCTGTTTTTT
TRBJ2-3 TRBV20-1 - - CSATPGAQYF TGCAGTGCTACCCCAGGCGCGCAGTATTTT
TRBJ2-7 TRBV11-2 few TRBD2 CASKDSGRGAYEQYF TGTGCCAGCAAAGACTCCGGACGGGGGGCCTACGAGCAGTACTTC
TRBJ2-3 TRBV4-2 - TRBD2 CASSQDRDTGGSLDTQYF TGTGCCAGCAGCCAAGATAGGGATACGGGGGGGTCTTTGGATACGCAGTATTTT
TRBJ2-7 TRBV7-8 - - CASSLSGLDEQYF TGTGCCAGCAGCTTATCAGGTTTGGACGAGCAGTACTTC
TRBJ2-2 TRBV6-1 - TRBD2 CASSVSLAGGNTGELFF TGTGCCAGCAGTGTGTCCCTAGCGGGGGGTAACACCGGGGAGCTGTTTTTT
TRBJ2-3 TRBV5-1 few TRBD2 CASSKSGGLTDTQYF TGCGCCAGCAGCAAGAGCGGGGGGCTCACAGATACGCAGTATTTT
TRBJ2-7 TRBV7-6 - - CASSLAAGDRYEQYF TGTGCCAGCAGCTTAGCGGCAGGGGACCGCTACGAGCAGTACTTC
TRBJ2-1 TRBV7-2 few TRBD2 CASSWLAGGLGYNEQFF TGTGCCAGCAGCTGGCTAGCGGGGGGTTTGGGCTACAATGAGCAGTTCTTC
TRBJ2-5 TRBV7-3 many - CASSSLPQETQYF TGTGCCAGCAGCTCCCTCCCCCAAGAGACCCAGTACTTC
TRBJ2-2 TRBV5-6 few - CASSLALGGGTGELFF TGTGCCAGCAGCTTGGCCCTGGGAGGGGGCACCGGGGAGCTGTTTTTT
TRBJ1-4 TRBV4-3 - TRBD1 CASSQDPWDRTNEKLFF TGCGCCAGCAGCCAAGATCCATGGGACAGAACTAATGAAAAACTGTTTTTT
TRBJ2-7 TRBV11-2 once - CASSLGVGRAYEQYF TGTGCCAGCAGCTTAGGAGTAGGCAGGGCATACGAGCAGTACTTC